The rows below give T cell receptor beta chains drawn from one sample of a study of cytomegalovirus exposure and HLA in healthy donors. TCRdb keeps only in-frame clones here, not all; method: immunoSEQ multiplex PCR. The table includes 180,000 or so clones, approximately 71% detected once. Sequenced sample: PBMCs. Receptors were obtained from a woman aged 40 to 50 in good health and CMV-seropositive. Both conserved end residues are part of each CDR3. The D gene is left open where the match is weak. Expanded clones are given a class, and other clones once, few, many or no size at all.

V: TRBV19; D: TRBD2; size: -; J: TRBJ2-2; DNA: TGTGCCAGTGGAAGAAATGAAGCGGGAGGAACCGGGGAGCTGTTTTTT; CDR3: CASGRNEAGGTGELFF
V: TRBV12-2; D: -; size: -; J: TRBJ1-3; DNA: TGTGCAAGTCGCTTAACACAAGTTGTGGACAGGGGGTCGCTGGACTCTGGAAACACCATATATTTT; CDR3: CASRLTQVVDRGSLDSGNTIYF
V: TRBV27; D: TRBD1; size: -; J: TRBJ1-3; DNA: TGTGCCAGCAGTCCCTGGACAGGGGACTCTGGAAACACCATATATTTT; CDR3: CASSPWTGDSGNTIYF
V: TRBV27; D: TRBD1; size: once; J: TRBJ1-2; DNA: TGTGCCAGCAGGACCAGGACAGGGGGCCTGAACTATGGCTACACCTTC; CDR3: CASRTRTGGLNYGYTF
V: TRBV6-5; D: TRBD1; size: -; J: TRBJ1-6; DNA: TGTGCCAGCAGTTCACCTGGGACAGGGAGGTCACCCCTCCACTTT; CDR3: CASSSPGTGRSPLHF
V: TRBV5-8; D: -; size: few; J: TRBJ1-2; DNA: TGTGCCAACCGACAGAAAGTTAACTATGGCTACACCTTC; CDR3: CANRQKVNYGYTF
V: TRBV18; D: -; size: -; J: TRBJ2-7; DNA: TGTGCCAGCTCCAACAAAGCCGGGGAATTGAGCGAGCAGTACTTC; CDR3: CASSNKAGELSEQYF
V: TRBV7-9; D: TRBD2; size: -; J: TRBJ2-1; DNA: TGTGCGGCGGCTAGCGGGAGGGCAACCTACTCCTACAATGAGCAGTTCTTC; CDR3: CAAASGRATYSYNEQFF
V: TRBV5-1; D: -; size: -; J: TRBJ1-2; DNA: TGCGCCAGCAGCTTGGCCCCGGAGGGCTTCTATGGCTACACCTTC; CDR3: CASSLAPEGFYGYTF
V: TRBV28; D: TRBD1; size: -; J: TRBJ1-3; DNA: TGTGCCAGCAGTCCGAGGACAGGGGGGACTGGAAACACCATATATTTT; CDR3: CASSPRTGGTGNTIYF
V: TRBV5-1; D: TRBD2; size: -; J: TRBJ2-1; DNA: TGCGCCAGCAGCAATAGAGCGGGAGGACTATATTACAATGAGCAGTTCTTC; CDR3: CASSNRAGGLYYNEQFF
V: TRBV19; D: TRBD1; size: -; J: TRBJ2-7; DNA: TGTGCCAGTAGTTCAGACAGGGCTGTCACCTACGAGCAGTACTTC; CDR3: CASSSDRAVTYEQYF
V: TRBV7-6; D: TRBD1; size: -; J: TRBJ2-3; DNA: TGTGCCAGCAGCTTAGAGGCAGGGGGCACACTAACAGATACGCAGTATTTT; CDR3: CASSLEAGGTLTDTQYF
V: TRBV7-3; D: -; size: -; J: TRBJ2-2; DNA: TGTGCCAGCAGCTTAATGTCGGGCGGGAAGAAGGCCGGGGAGCTGTTTTTT; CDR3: CASSLMSGGKKAGELFF
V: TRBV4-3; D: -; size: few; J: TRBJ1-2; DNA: TGCGCCAGCAGCCAACAGCCCGGGGTTGGAGCTCGCTACACCTTC; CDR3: CASSQQPGVGARYTF
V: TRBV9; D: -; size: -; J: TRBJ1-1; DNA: TGTGCCAGCAGCGTAAGGGGTAACACTGAAGCTTTCTTT; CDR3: CASSVRGNTEAFF
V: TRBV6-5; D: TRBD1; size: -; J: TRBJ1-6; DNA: TGTGCCAGCAGTTACCGGACAGGGGGGATGAATTCACCCCTCCACTTT; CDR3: CASSYRTGGMNSPLHF